This TCR beta chain was identified during a study of human thymus T cells. Whole-study findings and limits: Unrelated individuals reportedly shared highly overlapping thymic TCR repertoires. In thymic and blood repertoires alike, V and J usage looked biased.

Turning to this clone: As yet, its antigen is unknown.

CDR3 length equals 13 residues. Trimming took 0 bases from V and 10 from J, leaving 10 bases between them. Per germline, CDR1 LGHNA and CDR2 YSLEER. Produced via immunoSEQ multiplex PCR; TCRdb's table is partial and in-frame only. This repertoire shows roughly 120,000 clones, 90% to 95% found once; its top ten account for roughly 0.024%. During corrective heart surgery, resections were taken, and the thymus tissue came from them. Finnish infants who were healthy and having corrective surgery for congenital heart defects made up the donors. This rearrangement joins TRBV4-3 to TRBJ1-3; no firm D call. This receptor was obtained from a boy younger than two with a congenital heart defect but otherwise immunologically healthy. Sequenced material: thymus tissue. CDR3 protein: CASSQDVPGTIYF. As DNA, the CDR3 is TGCGCCAGCAGCCAAGATGTGCCGGGGACCATATATTTT.